This is a list of T cell receptor beta chains from one sample in a study of PD-1 blockade in classical Hodgkin lymphoma. Repertoires were generated with immunoSEQ multiplex PCR, while TCRdb's copy carries only in-frame clones and drops some. The sample yields about 97,000 clones, more than 85% seen once. The sequencing here drew on peripheral blood mononuclear cells (PBMCs), taken before the second cycle of nivolumab. These receptors came from a human donor with classical Hodgkin lymphoma. The CDR3 runs from the conserved cysteine through the conserved F or W. D genes are given only for firm matches. Clone size is not always given. Where it is, it says once, few, many or a class for expanded clones.

d_gene	j_gene	abundance	v_gene	CDR3aa	CDR3nt
NA	TRBJ2-7	NA	TRBV6-6	CASSPGWNEQYF	TGTGCCAGCAGCCCAGGGTGGAACGAGCAGTACTTC
NA	TRBJ2-3	NA	TRBV10-3	CAISRGGAVRQTQYF	TGTGCCATCAGCCGAGGGGGTGCCGTACGACAAACGCAGTATTTT
TRBD2	TRBJ2-7	NA	TRBV30	CAWSVISGGGGTYEQYF	TGTGCCTGGAGTGTAATATCTGGCGGGGGGGGTACCTACGAGCAGTACTTC
NA	TRBJ2-7	NA	TRBV12-5	CASGLVRGARGHEQYF	TGTGCTAGTGGTTTGGTAAGGGGAGCCAGGGGCCACGAGCAGTACTTC
TRBD1	TRBJ2-7	NA	TRBV7-6	CASSQPWGTGGGEQYF	TGTGCCAGCAGCCAACCCTGGGGGACAGGGGGGGGCGAGCAGTACTTC
NA	TRBJ2-1	NA	TRBV7-9	CASSLGRLLARNEQFF	TGTGCCAGCAGCTTAGGTCGCCTACTAGCTCGGAATGAGCAGTTCTTC
TRBD1	TRBJ1-3	NA	TRBV7-9	CASSYGTGGFGNTIYF	TGTGCCAGCAGCTACGGGACAGGGGGCTTTGGAAACACCATATATTTT
NA	TRBJ1-4	NA	TRBV19	CASSILQGADEKLFF	TGTGCCAGTAGTATATTACAGGGAGCCGATGAAAAACTGTTTTTT
TRBD1	TRBJ2-7	NA	TRBV5-8	CASSQGGTGFYDEQYF	TGTGCCAGCAGCCAAGGGGGGACAGGGTTTTATGACGAGCAGTACTTC
NA	TRBJ2-1	NA	TRBV14	CASSQAIEQFF	TGTGCCAGCAGCCAAGCGATTGAGCAGTTCTTC
TRBD1	TRBJ1-6	NA	TRBV6-5	CASSGVQTGFSPLHF	TGTGCCAGCAGTGGAGTGCAGACAGGGTTTTCACCCCTCCACTTT
NA	TRBJ1-4	NA	TRBV5-3	CARTRQPNEKLFF	TGTGCCAGAACAAGACAGCCTAATGAAAAACTGTTTTTT
NA	TRBJ2-5	NA	TRBV20-1	CSATSETQYF	TGCAGTGCTACCTCGGAGACCCAGTACTTC
NA	TRBJ1-5	NA	TRBV30	CAWSVLEEIKPQHF	TGTGCCTGGAGTGTACTTGAAGAGATCAAGCCCCAGCATTTT
NA	TRBJ1-2	NA	TRBV28	CASVQGDPFYGYTF	TGTGCCAGCGTTCAGGGCGACCCTTTCTATGGCTACACCTTC
NA	TRBJ2-7	NA	TRBV30	CAGLGVTYEQYF	TGTGCCGGCCTAGGGGTTACCTACGAGCAGTACTTC
TRBD1	TRBJ2-2	NA	TRBV19	CASSPGQGKGELFF	TGTGCCAGTAGTCCGGGACAGGGGAAGGGGGAGCTGTTTTTT
NA	TRBJ1-2	few	TRBV6-5	CASSYSIDRTYGYTF	TGTGCCAGCAGTTACTCGATTGACAGGACGTATGGCTACACCTTC
NA	TRBJ1-6	NA	TRBV10-3	CAISGGQTNSPLHF	TGTGCCATCAGTGGGGGGCAGACTAATTCACCCCTCCACTTT
NA	TRBJ2-2	NA	TRBV11-2	CASSSLTGTNTGELFF	TGTGCCAGCAGCTCCCTGACAGGAACGAACACCGGGGAGCTGTTTTTT
TRBD2	TRBJ2-3	NA	TRBV7-2	CASIRLAGGTDTQYF	TGTGCCAGCATCCGACTAGCGGGTGGCACAGATACGCAGTATTTT
NA	TRBJ1-5	NA	TRBV30	CAWSGWAGKLGGNQPQHF	TGTGCCTGGAGTGGATGGGCAGGGAAGTTAGGAGGCAATCAGCCCCAGCATTTT
NA	TRBJ1-1	NA	TRBV10-1	CASSESNQGFTEAFF	TGCGCCAGCAGTGAGTCGAATCAAGGGTTCACTGAAGCTTTCTTT
NA	TRBJ1-4	few	TRBV9	CASSVSPRGEKLFF	TGTGCCAGCAGCGTATCCCCCCGGGGCGAAAAACTGTTTTTT
NA	TRBJ2-7	once	TRBV7-2	CASSPQVYEQYF	TGTGCCAGCAGCCCACAGGTTTACGAGCAGTACTTC
TRBD2	TRBJ2-1	NA	TRBV25-1	CASSGGSHNEQFF	TGTGCCAGCAGCGGGGGGTCCCACAATGAGCAGTTCTTC
NA	TRBJ1-2	NA	TRBV2	CASSFEGTYGYTF	TGTGCCAGCAGTTTCGAGGGGACTTATGGCTACACCTTC
TRBD2	TRBJ2-1	NA	TRBV6-1	CASSELAGGYNEQFF	TGTGCCAGCAGTGAACTAGCGGGGGGCTACAATGAGCAGTTCTTC
TRBD1	TRBJ1-1	NA	TRBV30	CAWSVLEGASTEAFF	TGTGCCTGGAGTGTACTCGAGGGGGCGAGCACTGAAGCTTTCTTT
TRBD1	TRBJ1-2	NA	TRBV6-1	CASSEVTGSSYGYTF	TGTGCCAGCAGTGAAGTGACAGGGTCTTCCTATGGCTACACCTTC
NA	TRBJ1-5	NA	TRBV18	CASSPSRSFDQPQHF	TGTGCCAGCTCACCAAGTAGGTCATTCGATCAGCCCCAGCATTTT
NA	TRBJ1-2	NA	TRBV29-1	CSVGLGGSYGYTF	TGCAGCGTTGGACTTGGGGGTAGCTATGGCTACACCTTC
NA	TRBJ1-4	NA	TRBV10-3	CASVPNEKLFF	TGTGCCAGCGTACCTAATGAAAAACTGTTTTTT
TRBD1	TRBJ1-2	NA	TRBV28	CASSFKDRDGYGYTF	TGTGCCAGCAGTTTCAAGGACAGGGACGGCTATGGCTACACCTTC
TRBD2	TRBJ2-1	NA	TRBV5-4	CASSYRLAGAYEQFF	TGTGCCAGCAGCTACCGACTAGCGGGGGCTTATGAGCAGTTCTTC
NA	TRBJ1-4	NA	TRBV15	CATSRTSLRGGNEKLFF	TGTGCCACCAGCAGAACCTCCCTGCGCGGTGGGAATGAAAAACTGTTTTTT
TRBD1	TRBJ1-1	NA	TRBV28	CASRRHTGQGGNTEAFF	TGTGCCAGCCGAAGACATACAGGACAGGGTGGAAACACTGAAGCTTTCTTT
NA	TRBJ1-6	medium-sized	TRBV10-3	CAISEELSDPLHF	TGTGCCATCAGTGAGGAATTGAGTGACCCCCTCCACTTT
NA	TRBJ2-7	NA	TRBV18	CASSRDGVNYEQYF	TGTGCCAGCTCTCGTGACGGAGTGAACTACGAGCAGTACTTC
TRBD1	TRBJ1-2	NA	TRBV28	CASSPPDRGLANYGYTF	TGTGCCAGCAGTCCTCCCGACAGGGGGCTAGCTAACTATGGCTACACCTTC
NA	TRBJ1-5	NA	TRBV19	CASSIDHRNQPQHF	TGTGCCAGTAGTATAGATCACAGGAATCAGCCCCAGCATTTT
NA	TRBJ2-7	NA	TRBV11-2	CASSLTTYEQYF	TGTGCCAGCAGCTTAACGACGTACGAGCAGTACTTC
NA	TRBJ2-2	NA	TRBV7-3	CASSLYSEPGELFF	TGTGCCAGCAGCTTATACTCCGAACCCGGGGAGCTGTTTTTT
TRBD1	TRBJ1-6	NA	TRBV7-3	CASSLRGRGQDNSPLHF	TGTGCCAGCAGCTTAAGGGGTCGGGGACAGGACAATTCACCCCTCCACTTT
NA	TRBJ1-5	NA	TRBV30	CAWTDKWRGNQPQHF	TGTGCCTGGACCGACAAGTGGAGGGGCAATCAGCCCCAGCATTTT
TRBD1	TRBJ1-2	NA	TRBV4-3	CASSRRTGADGYTF	TGCGCCAGCAGCCGTAGGACAGGGGCGGATGGCTACACCTTC
TRBD1	TRBJ1-4	NA	TRBV9	CASSVEGTGSEKLFF	TGTGCCAGCAGCGTAGAAGGGACAGGTAGTGAAAAACTGTTTTTT
TRBD1	TRBJ1-3	NA	TRBV10-3	CAISSPGGSGNTIYF	TGTGCCATCTCAAGTCCAGGGGGTTCTGGAAACACCATATATTTT
TRBD1	TRBJ2-1	NA	TRBV5-4	CASIYTGTGELEQFF	TGTGCCAGCATTTACACCGGGACAGGGGAACTTGAGCAGTTCTTC
NA	TRBJ2-1	NA	TRBV10-3	CAISESAEGEQFF	TGTGCCATCAGTGAGTCGGCCGAGGGGGAGCAGTTCTTC